One and the same sample provided the 29 T cell receptor beta chains below, sequenced in a study of CD8 T cells in Susac syndrome. With random hexamers, roughly 0.45 to 1 ug RNA was reverse transcribed. TCRdb recomputed calls from the immunoSEQ multiplex PCR reads with MiXCR, one row per CDR3 protein. The table shows 150,000 to 180,000 distinct CDR3 sequences, with 90% to 95% occurring only once. The sample was CD4+ T cells from PBMCs. These receptors were taken from a human donor with Susac syndrome.

This clonotype was observed once. The chain couples TRBV24-1 to TRBJ2-3; D is perhaps TRBD1 (6 bases). Trimming shortened V by 3 bases and J by 2 bases, and 14 bases separated the two germline ends. This CDR3 comprises 16 residues. Germline lookup yields CDR1 KGHDR and CDR2 SFDVKD. In DNA, the CDR3 is TGTGCCACCAGTGATAGGGGGACAACCTCCACAGATACGCAGTATTTT. It translates to CATSDRGTTSTDTQYF.

V and J are TRBV7-9 and TRBJ2-5; 7 positions match TRBD1. Trimming took 10 bases from V and 4 from J; bases not matched to a gene: 12. Germline values: CDR1 SEHNR, CDR2 FQNEAQ (reference sequence). CDR3 size: 14 residues. DNA of the CDR3: TGTGCCATCAACAGGGGCGCACGACGAGAGACCCAGTACTTC. Translated, it gives CAINRGARRETQYF.

The chain is built from TRBV20-1 and TRBJ2-3; D perhaps matches TRBD1 (5 bases). From germline, CDR1 is DFQATT and CDR2 SNEGSKA (reference sequence). The CDR3 spans 13 residues. V was clipped by 5 bases and J by 2 bases, with 11 bases between them. The CDR3 DNA reads as TGCAGTGCTCTTGGGGCCGCCACAGATACGCAGTATTTT. Translating gives CSALGAATDTQYF.

About this clonotype itself: One end of the junction does not line up with germline, which may come from a read error. This CDR3 reads CSARGTLGPYYEQYF. CDR3 coding DNA: TGCAGTGCAAGAGGGACACTTGGCCCATACTACGAGCAGTACTTC. The chain is built from TRBV20-1 and TRBJ2-7, with a weak D call TRBD1 (6 bases). From germline, CDR1 is DFQATT and CDR2 SNEGSKA (reference sequence). This CDR3 has 15 residues.

This clonotype has a single count. The chain employs TRBV24-1 and TRBJ2-1, with TRBD1 matching over 7 bases. This CDR3 has 15 residues. V lost 4 bases, J lost 6 bases, and 8 bases stayed unmatched. The V gene's germline CDR1 is KGHDR and CDR2 SFDVKD. The CDR3 sequence is CATSEAGGKSNEQFF. In DNA, the CDR3 is TGTGCCACCAGTGAAGCAGGGGGTAAAAGCAATGAGCAGTTCTTC.

This clonotype was counted only a few times. The gene calls are TRBV29-1 and TRBJ2-3; D not certain. The CDR3 length is 11 residues. The V gene's germline CDR1 is SQVTM and CDR2 ANQGSEA. V lost 4 bases to trimming and J lost 4 bases, with 6 bases between them. The CDR3 sequence: CSVGRADTQYF. As DNA, the CDR3 is TGCAGCGTTGGTCGGGCAGATACGCAGTATTTT.

This chain connects TRBV4-2 to TRBJ1-3; D unclear. Trimming stripped 3 bases from V and 4 bases from J, with 7 bases between. This CDR3 region has 13 residues. The V gene's germline CDR1 is LGHNA and CDR2 YNFKEQ. CDR3 amino acids: CASSHSEGNTIYF. The CDR3, as DNA: TGTGCCAGCAGCCACTCTGAGGGAAACACCATATATTTT.

The genes are TRBV29-1 and TRBJ2-3; no clear D. CDR1 is SQVTM, CDR2 ANQGSEA, per germline. Trimming took 5 bases from V and 1 from J, leaving 13 bases between them. This CDR3 spans 14 amino acids. Here the CDR3 DNA reads TGCAGCGTTACCCTGGCACTCGGCACAGATACGCAGTATTTT. Residues: CSVTLALGTDTQYF.

The chain carries TRBV20-1 and TRBJ1-1; a possible D gene is TRBD1 (5 bases). Germline values: CDR1 DFQATT, CDR2 SNEGSKA (reference sequence). Deletions cut 5 bases from V and 5 bases from J, with 15 bases between. The CDR3 contains 13 residues. The CDR3 DNA is TGCAGTGCTTATGGGGCAGGCGGAACTGAAGCTTTCTTT. Its translation is CSAYGAGGTEAFF.

The rearrangement links TRBV7-3 to TRBJ2-6, with 8 bases fitting TRBD1. Germline V CDR1 and CDR2: SGHTA, FQGTGA. V dropped 5 bases and J dropped 0; count of bases not matched to a gene: 9. The CDR3 totals 18 residues. In DNA, the CDR3 is TGTGCCAGCAGCACACCGGGACAGGTGAACTCTGGGGCCAACGTCCTGACTTTC. It specifies CASSTPGQVNSGANVLTF.

This clonotype has only one observation. This chain links TRBV23-1 with TRBJ2-5, with D perhaps matching TRBD1 or TRBD2 (6 bases each). TRBV23-1 is an open reading frame whose function is uncertain. V was shortened by 0 bases and J by 3 bases, with 17 bases between the two germline ends. The CDR3 sequence is 17 residues long. CDR3 loop: CASSQSLLAGAKETQYF. The CDR3 bases are TGCGCCAGCAGTCAATCGTTACTAGCAGGGGCCAAAGAGACCCAGTACTTC.

The chain combines TRBV12-3 or TRBV12-4 with TRBJ2-5, with no clear D. The V and J ends lost 3 bases and 7 bases respectively, with 15 bases between them. The CDR3 runs 14 residues. CDR3 amino acids: CASSLQDPLATQYF. Here the CDR3 DNA reads TGTGCCAGCAGTTTGCAGGATCCATTAGCGACCCAGTACTTC.

The rearrangement uses TRBV9 and TRBJ2-3, with D perhaps being TRBD1 or TRBD2 (5 bases each). The CDR3 spans 16 residues. CDR1 and CDR2 (germline): SGDLS, YYNGEE. V dropped 0 bases and J dropped 2 bases, with 13 bases sitting between them. CDR3 coding DNA: TGTGCCAGCAGCGTAGCTACGGGGCAGGTCACAGATACGCAGTATTTT. Its protein product is CASSVATGQVTDTQYF.

The chain is built from TRBV7-2 and TRBJ2-1, with unresolved D. The CDR3 sequence is 14 residues long. Germline CDR1 reads SGHTA; CDR2 reads FQGNSA. V dropped 4 bases and J dropped 5 bases, with 12 bases sitting between them. This CDR3 is CASSSFGPHNEQFF. The CDR3 coding sequence is TGTGCCAGCAGCTCGTTTGGGCCTCACAATGAGCAGTTCTTC.

V is TRBV29-1 and J is TRBJ2-4; D is ambiguous. Germline CDR1 and CDR2: SQVTM and ANQGSEA. The CDR3 totals 12 residues. V lost 7 bases, J lost 6 bases, and 13 bases lay in between. This CDR3 reads CSAVWDTNIQYF. CDR3 DNA: TGCAGCGCTGTGTGGGATACAAACATTCAGTACTTC.

The V call is TRBV3-1, the J call TRBJ1-1; possibly TRBD1 for D (5 bases). V lost 4 bases and J lost 1, with 13 bases in between. CDR3 size: 15 residues. Germline loops: CDR1 LGHDT, CDR2 YNNKEL (reference sequence). CDR3 residues: CASSPTPTENTEAFF. DNA for the CDR3: TGTGCCAGCAGCCCGACCCCGACAGAGAACACTGAAGCTTTCTTT.

The chain uses TRBV20-1 and TRBJ2-5; D remains ambiguous. This CDR3 contains 11 residues. Trimming cost V 4 bases and J 4 bases, with 7 bases left between them. Germline CDR1 reads DFQATT; CDR2 reads SNEGSKA (reference sequence). CDR3 sequence reads: CSANRVETQYF. The CDR3 DNA reads as TGCAGTGCTAACCGGGTAGAGACCCAGTACTTC.

This chain connects TRBV6-5 to TRBJ2-7; D may be TRBD2 (6 bases). The CDR3 length is 15 residues. Germline V gives CDR1 MNHEY, CDR2 SVGAGI. V was trimmed by 0 bases and J by 0 bases, leaving 9 bases between them. The CDR3 loop is CASSYSRGNSYEQYF. The DNA for the CDR3 is TGTGCCAGCAGTTACTCTCGGGGGAACTCCTACGAGCAGTACTTC.

The V call is TRBV20-1, the J call TRBJ1-5, with D hard to call. The V gene's germline CDR1 is DFQATT and CDR2 SNEGSKA (reference sequence). This CDR3 comprises 14 residues. Trimming took off 6 bases at V and 3 bases at J, with 15 bases between the two ends. CDR3: CSASDRSANQPQHF. CDR3 bases: TGCAGTGCAAGCGACCGTTCAGCCAATCAGCCCCAGCATTTT.

This rearrangement joins TRBV7-8 to TRBJ1-4, with D unresolved. The CDR3 is made up of 16 amino acids. CDR1 SGHVS and CDR2 FQNEAQ come from the germline V gene. Trimming cost V 0 bases and J 0 bases, with 8 bases left between them. The CDR3 is CASSLAPTPTNEKLFF. The CDR3 region has the DNA TGTGCCAGCAGCTTAGCGCCGACGCCAACTAATGAAAAACTGTTTTTT.

This clonotype was picked up one time. This chain connects TRBV7-8 to TRBJ2-5; TRBD2 matches at 10 bases. Germline V gene data show CDR1 as SGHVS and CDR2 as FQNEAQ. The trim removed 2 bases at V and 0 bases at J, leaving 3 bases unmatched. This CDR3 is 16 amino acids long. DNA for the CDR3: TGTGCCAGCAGCTTAAGAACTAGCGGGGACCAAGAGACCCAGTACTTC. Amino acid sequence: CASSLRTSGDQETQYF.

The rearrangement links TRBV27 to TRBJ2-5; the match to TRBD1 covers 7 bases. The CDR3 consists of 15 residues. V lost 1 base, J lost 2 bases, and 4 bases stayed unmatched. Germline V gene data show CDR1 as MNHEY and CDR2 as SMNVEV (reference sequence). As DNA, the CDR3 is TGTGCCAGCAGTTTATGGGACAGCAATCAAGAGACCCAGTACTTC. Its translation is CASSLWDSNQETQYF.

The chain recombines TRBV9 with TRBJ2-3; 11 nucleotides line up with TRBD2. CDR3 size: 15 residues. Unmatched junction bases numbered 6, after V lost 6 bases and J lost 3 bases. Per the germline V gene, CDR1 is SGDLS and CDR2 is YYNGEE. The CDR3, as DNA: TGTGCCAGCACCCCGACTAGCGGGGCTACAGATACGCAGTATTTT. Amino acids: CASTPTSGATDTQYF.

The chain uses TRBV10-3 and TRBJ2-7; 10 bases match TRBD2. V shed 5 bases, J shed 5 bases, and the junction held 9 bases outside the gene matches. CDR3 size: 15 residues. CDR1 is ENHRY, CDR2 SYGVKD, per germline. The CDR3 region is CAISPAGGIGNEQYF. CDR3 sequence (DNA): TGTGCCATCAGTCCAGCGGGGGGGATCGGCAACGAGCAGTACTTC.

V usage is TRBV12-3 or TRBV12-4 and J usage is TRBJ1-6; 7 bases line up with TRBD1. The CDR3 sequence is 14 residues long. The J segment lost 10 bases and the V segment lost 5 bases, leaving 8 bases of the junction unmatched. CDR3 region: CASSPRGGGSPLHF. The CDR3 DNA reads as TGTGCCAGCAGTCCCCGAGGGGGCGGGTCACCCCTCCACTTT.

The rearrangement links TRBV2 to TRBJ1-6; tentative D call: TRBD1 (5 bases). The CDR3 is 15 residues long. Trimming pared 5 bases from V and 3 bases from J, leaving 11 bases between. Germline lookup yields CDR1 SNHLY and CDR2 FYNNEI. CDR3 DNA: TGTGCCAGCAGTATGGACACAGGCTATAATTCACCCCTCCACTTT. Translating gives CASSMDTGYNSPLHF.

This sequence joins TRBV7-2 and TRBJ2-3; D may be TRBD2 (6 bases). Germline CDR1 and CDR2: SGHTA and FQGNSA. The CDR3 has 16 residues. Trimming took 3 bases from V and 5 from J, leaving 18 bases between them. This CDR3 is CASSFPFGGVGDTQYF. DNA of the CDR3: TGTGCCAGCAGCTTTCCCTTCGGCGGGGTGGGAGATACGCAGTATTTT.

The chain recombines TRBV5-1 with TRBJ1-2; D uncertain. V lost 8 bases and J 1 base, leaving 12 bases between the germline ends. This CDR3 region has 13 residues. Germline lookup yields CDR1 SGHRS and CDR2 YFSETQ. This CDR3 reads CASSAGNNYGYTF. CDR3 DNA sequence: TGCGCCAGTTCAGCGGGGAATAACTATGGCTACACCTTC.

The gene calls are TRBV27 and TRBJ2-1; TRBD1 agrees at 9 bases. The germline CDR1 and CDR2 sequences are MNHEY and SMNVEV (reference sequence). V lost 4 bases and J lost 7; bases outside the gene matches: 8. The CDR3 is 15 residues long. CDR3 amino acids: CASSSLRQGVNEQFF. The CDR3 DNA reads as TGTGCCAGCAGTTCCTTAAGACAGGGGGTTAATGAGCAGTTCTTC.